The source of this T cell receptor (beta chain) is a study of response to subunit inactivated influenza vaccine. V was clipped by 6 bases and J by 7 bases, with 8 bases between them. Per germline, CDR1 SGHKS and CDR2 YYEKEE (reference sequence). The CDR3 covers 11 residues. TCRdb recomputed calls from the RT-PCR reads with MiXCR, one row per CDR3 protein. The sample includes 560,000 or so distinct CDR3 sequences, 6.5% to 8% of them seen just once. General observations from the study: Researchers suggested that each seasonal influenza vaccination recruits few new T cells.

Note on this clonotype: Its antigen remains unidentified.

The chain recombines TRBV5-5 with TRBJ2-1, with D perhaps matching TRBD2 (5 bases). The sequence was obtained from a man aged 45-69 years who received an inactivated influenza vaccine. The sequences come from PBMCs from blood, collected around 25 months after vaccination. The CDR3 DNA reads as TGTGCCAGCACACTAGTAAATGAGCAGTTCTTC. Translation: CASTLVNEQFF.